These 10 T cell receptor beta chains came from one sample sequenced in a study of identical twins. TCRdb recomputed calls from the 5' RACE reads with MiXCR, one row per CDR3 protein. This table holds some 1,600,000 distinct CDR3 sequences, around a third found once. The specimen sequenced was cord blood. Receptors originate from a newborn girl in good health.

This clonotype was detected only a few times. CDR3 residues: CASSLYDRGSNEQFF. The CDR3 coding sequence is TGTGCCAGCAGCTTATATGATAGGGGTTCAAATGAGCAGTTCTTC. The gene calls are TRBV7-9 and TRBJ2-1, with D perhaps TRBD1 (5 bases). Germline assignment: CDR1 SEHNR and CDR2 FQNEAQ (reference sequence). CDR3 length: 15 amino acids. Trimming stripped 2 bases from V and 7 bases from J, with 15 bases between. The full variable domain, rest sourced from reference TRBV7-9 and TRBJ2-1, is DTGVSQNPRHKITKRGQNVTFRCDPISEHNRLYWYRQTLGQGPEFLTYFQNEAQLEKSRLLSDRFSAERPKGSFSTLEIQRTEQGDSAMYLCASSLYDRGSNEQFFGPGTRLTVL.

This clonotype occurred a few times. The chain carries TRBV6-6 and TRBJ1-1; 7 nucleotides agree with TRBD1. Germline V CDR1 and CDR2: MNHNY, SVGAGI (reference sequence). V shed 6 bases and J 2 bases; nucleotides not matched to a gene: 6. CDR3 size: 14 residues. The CDR3 nucleotides read TGTGCCAGCAGGGTAACAGGGGCCAACACTGAAGCTTTCTTT. The encoded protein is CASRVTGANTEAFF.

The V gene is TRBV20-1, the J gene TRBJ2-5; D is perhaps TRBD1 (6 bases). Trimming pared 5 bases from V and 11 bases from J, leaving 12 bases between. The CDR3 spans 10 residues. Germline V gene sequence: CDR1 DFQATT, CDR2 SNEGSKA (reference sequence). The CDR3 region is CSARTAQQYF. The CDR3 DNA is TGCAGTGCTCGGACAGCCCAGCAGTACTTC.

This clonotype was recorded once. The CDR3 DNA is TGTGCCACGAAGACGAACACCGGGGAGCTGTTTTTT. This gives the protein CATKTNTGELFF. V usage is TRBV24-1 and J usage is TRBJ2-2; D is undetermined. The germline V gene encodes CDR1 KGHDR and CDR2 SFDVKD. The CDR3 loop spans 12 amino acids. V was cut by 10 bases and J by 0 bases, with 5 bases left in between.

This clonotype has just a few counts. V gene TRBV2 combines with J gene TRBJ1-2, with D tentatively TRBD1 (5 bases). V was cut by 6 bases and J by 0 bases, with 11 bases left in between. Germline loops: CDR1 SNHLY, CDR2 FYNNEI. The CDR3 has 14 amino acids. CDR3 bases: TGTGCCAGCAGCCGGACATTTTCTAACTATGGCTACACCTTC. Translating gives CASSRTFSNYGYTF.

The V gene is TRBV20-1, the J gene TRBJ2-3; TRBD1 might be the D (6 bases). The V end lost 3 bases, the J end lost 6 bases, and 16 bases lay between the germline ends. The CDR3 runs to 14 residues. Germline V gene lookup returns CDR1 DFQATT and CDR2 SNEGSKA (reference sequence). The CDR3 sequence is CSAREQGHRDTQYF. The CDR3 nucleotides read TGCAGTGCTAGGGAACAGGGTCACAGGGATACGCAGTATTTT.

A note on this clonotype: Sequence at one end of the junction differs from germline and may be a read error. The V call is TRBV5-1, the J call TRBJ2-1; the D gene is possibly TRBD1 (6 bases). Germline loops: CDR1 SGHRS, CDR2 YFSETQ. The CDR3 spans 12 residues. CDR3 nucleotide sequence: TGCGCCAGCAGCGTAGATTCACAGGGAGTGGTCTTC. Its translation: CASSVDSQGVVF.

This clonotype was found a few times. The rearrangement uses TRBV7-9 and TRBJ2-3; 11 positions match TRBD2. Trimming cost V 5 bases and J 2 bases; bases outside gene matches: 6. The CDR3 is made up of 16 amino acids. From germline, CDR1 is SEHNR and CDR2 FQNEAQ (reference sequence). The DNA for the CDR3 is TGTGCCAGCAGCGAAGGGACTAGCGGACCCACAGATACGCAGTATTTT. Protein product: CASSEGTSGPTDTQYF.

V gene TRBV10-3 combines with J gene TRBJ2-1; no reliable D call. Germline CDR1 reads ENHRY; CDR2 reads SYGVKD. CDR3 length: 13 residues. Trimming shortened V by 5 bases and J by 4 bases, and 9 bases separated the two germline ends. The CDR3 region has the DNA TGTGCCATCAGTATGACGGGTTACAATGAGCAGTTCTTC. Its protein product is CAISMTGYNEQFF.

The chain carries TRBV5-1 and TRBJ2-4; 10 nucleotides match TRBD2. With 1 base clipped from V and 6 bases from J, the junction kept 10 bases outside the gene matches. CDR3 size: 17 residues. The germline V gene encodes CDR1 SGHRS and CDR2 YFSETQ. The chain's CDR3 is CASSLRAGGLGGNIQYF. CDR3 DNA: TGCGCCAGCAGCTTGCGAGCGGGGGGGCTTGGGGGAAACATTCAGTACTTC.